This TCR beta chain was retrieved from a study of vaccination and CD4 T cells after COVID-19. Across the whole study: Convalescent individuals exhibited SARS-CoV-2 positivity on nasal swab PCR, with under 10 mild and one severe presentation. As a positive control, some control cultures were given a CEFX pool, while others were given an HIV-1 Nef pool or no peptide.

The study sequenced cultured CD4+ T cell DNA using the Oncomine TCR Beta short-read assay. One entry per CDR3 protein results from TCRdb running MiXCR on the PCR reads. This repertoire shows roughly 15,000 distinct CDR3 sequences, approximately 61% found once; its top ten account for approximately 15%. Turning to this clonotype: Its antigen remains unidentified.

The CDR3 is 16 residues long. The V gene's germline CDR1 is SGDLS and CDR2 YYNGEE. V was clipped by 4 bases and J by 4 bases; unmatched bases: 4. As to treatment: roughly ten-day PBMC culture with coronavirus spike peptide pools or control peptides (ViraFEST assay). Sequencing was carried out using CD4+ T cells from blood, cultured in vitro. The genes are TRBV9 and TRBJ2-3, with 15 bases matching TRBD2. The receptor was isolated from a human donor who had recovered from COVID-19. The CDR3 nucleotides are TGTGCCAGCAGCCCGGGACTAGCGGGAGGTGCAGATACGCAGTATTTT. It codes for CASSPGLAGGADTQYF.